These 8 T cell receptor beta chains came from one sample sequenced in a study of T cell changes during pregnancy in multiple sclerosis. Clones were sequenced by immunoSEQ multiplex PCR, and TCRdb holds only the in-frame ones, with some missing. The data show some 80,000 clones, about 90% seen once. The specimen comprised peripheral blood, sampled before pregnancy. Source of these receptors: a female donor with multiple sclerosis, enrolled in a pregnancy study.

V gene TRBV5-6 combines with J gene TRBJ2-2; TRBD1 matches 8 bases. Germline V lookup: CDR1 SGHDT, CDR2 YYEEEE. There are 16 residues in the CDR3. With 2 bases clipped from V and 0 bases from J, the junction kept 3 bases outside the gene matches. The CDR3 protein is CASSLGQGTNTGELFF. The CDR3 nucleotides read TGTGCCAGCAGCTTAGGACAGGGTACGAACACCGGGGAGCTGTTTTTT.

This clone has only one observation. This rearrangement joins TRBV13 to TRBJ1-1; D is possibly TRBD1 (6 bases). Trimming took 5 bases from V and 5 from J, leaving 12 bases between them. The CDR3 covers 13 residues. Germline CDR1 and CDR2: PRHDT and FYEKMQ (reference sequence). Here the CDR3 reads CASSGGATTEAFF. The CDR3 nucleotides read TGTGCCAGCAGCGGGGGGGCGACGACTGAAGCTTTCTTT. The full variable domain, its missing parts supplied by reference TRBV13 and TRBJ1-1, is AAGVIQSPRHLIKEKRETATLKCYPIPRHDTVYWYQQGPGQDPQFLISFYEKMQSDKGSIPDRFSAQQFSDYHSELNMSSLELGDSALYFCASSGGATTEAFFGQGTRLTVV.

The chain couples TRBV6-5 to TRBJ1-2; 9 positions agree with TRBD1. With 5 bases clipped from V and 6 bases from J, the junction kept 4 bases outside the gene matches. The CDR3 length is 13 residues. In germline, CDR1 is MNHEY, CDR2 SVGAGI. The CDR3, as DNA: TGTGCCAGCAGTCCACAGGGGGCGGATGGCTACACCTTC. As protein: CASSPQGADGYTF.

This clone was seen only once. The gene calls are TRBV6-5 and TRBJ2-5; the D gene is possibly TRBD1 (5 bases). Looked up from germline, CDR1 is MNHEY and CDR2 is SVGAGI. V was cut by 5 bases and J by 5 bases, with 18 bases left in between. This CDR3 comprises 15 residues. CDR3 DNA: TGTGCCAGCAGTCCACGGGCAGGACAACAGGAGACCCAGTACTTC. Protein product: CASSPRAGQQETQYF.

CDR3 sequence (DNA): TGTGCCAGCAGTCACAGAGGGAGTCCTGAAGCTTTCTTT. Protein sequence: CASSHRGSPEAFF. V and J are TRBV11-3 and TRBJ1-1; D ambiguous. Germline CDR1 SGHNT, CDR2 YENEEA. The ends were cut back, 6 bases at V and 6 bases at J, with 14 bases in the middle. This CDR3 contains 13 residues. The complete variable domain, with remaining parts taken from reference TRBV11-3 and TRBJ1-1, reads EAGVVQSPRYKIIEKKQPVAFWCNPISGHNTLYWYLQNLGQGPELLIRYENEEAVDDSQLPKDRFSAERLKGVDSTLKIQPAELGDSAVYLCASSHRGSPEAFFGQGTRLTVV.

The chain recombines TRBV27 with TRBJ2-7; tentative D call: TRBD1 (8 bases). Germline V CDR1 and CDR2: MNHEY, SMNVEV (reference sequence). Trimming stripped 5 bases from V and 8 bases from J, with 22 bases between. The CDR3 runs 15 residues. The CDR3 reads CASSLQRRTGTKQYF. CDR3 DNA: TGTGCCAGCAGTCTACAACGACGGACAGGGACTAAGCAGTACTTC.

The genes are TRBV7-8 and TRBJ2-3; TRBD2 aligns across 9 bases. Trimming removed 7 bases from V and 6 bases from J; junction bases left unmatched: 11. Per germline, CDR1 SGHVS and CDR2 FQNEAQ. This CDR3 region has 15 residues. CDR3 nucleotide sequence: TGTGCCAGCACCCTGGGACGGGCGGGAGGGGATACGCAGTATTTT. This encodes CASTLGRAGGDTQYF.

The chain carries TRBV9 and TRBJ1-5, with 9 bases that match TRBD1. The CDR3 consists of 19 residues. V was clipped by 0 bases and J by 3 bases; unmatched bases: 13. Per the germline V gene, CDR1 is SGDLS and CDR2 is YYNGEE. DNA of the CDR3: TGTGCCAGCAGCGTAGACAGGGGGCGCGAACCTTCCCTCAATCAGCCCCAGCATTTT. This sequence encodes CASSVDRGREPSLNQPQHF.